The clone carrying this T cell receptor beta chain has at least ten counts. As yet, its antigen is unknown. The CDR3 runs 15 residues. With 4 bases removed from V and 0 bases from J, the gap between germline ends came to 10 bases. This sample was taken from a study of CD8 T cells in ankylosing spondylitis. Study-wide results and caveats: The study looked at matched synovial fluid samples from ankylosing spondylitis patients. Disease-linked clones were reported to be significantly enriched there. With a CD8+ phenotype, disease-linked clones were relatively rare in peripheral blood. Both synovial fluid and blood in reactive arthritis had previously been reported to carry some motif variants. One TCR beta motif, made up of 7 or 8 highly homologous variants, appeared characteristic of ankylosing spondylitis blood.

Researchers built TCR beta libraries using quantitative 5'-RACE with molecular barcodes. MiXCR was run by TCRdb on the 5' RACE reads, yielding one entry per CDR3 protein. The sample yields around 890,000 distinct CDR3 sequences, approximately 12% seen once. Material: blood, either unsorted or a sorted T cell fraction (not recorded which). V gene TRBV12-3 or TRBV12-4 combines with J gene TRBJ1-5, with a tentative D call TRBD1 (6 bases). The clonotype originates from a male donor with ankylosing spondylitis. CDR3 in DNA: TGTGCCAGCAGTTGGGGGCAGACTAGCAATCAGCCCCAGCATTTT. It specifies CASSWGQTSNQPQHF.